The 11 T cell receptor beta chains listed next were all sequenced from one sample in a study of cytomegalovirus exposure and HLA in healthy donors. 60 Vbeta and 13 Jbeta primers were used in PCR. Profiling relied on immunoSEQ multiplex PCR, and the TCRdb table lists in-frame clones only, not all of them. The sample includes 150,000 or so clones, almost 80% of them seen just once. Sequencing was done on a sample of PBMCs. These receptors all come from a man aged 50 to 60 in good health and CMV-seropositive.

This clone was seen only a few times. The rearrangement links TRBV28 to TRBJ1-2, with a tentative D call TRBD1 (6 bases). CDR1 MDHEN and CDR2 SYDVKM come from the germline V gene. Deletions cut 6 bases from V and 2 bases from J, with 13 bases between. The CDR3 covers 14 residues. DNA for the CDR3: TGTGCCAGCAGACCTACAGGGCTCAACTATGGCTACACCTTC. It translates to CASRPTGLNYGYTF.

The chain is built from TRBV4-1 and TRBJ2-3, with D possibly being TRBD1 (6 bases). The V gene's germline CDR1 is MGHRA and CDR2 YSYEKL. Trimming took off 3 bases at V and 2 bases at J, with 12 bases between the two ends. The CDR3 contains 15 residues. CDR3 protein: CASSQTRTDTDTQYF. The DNA of the CDR3 is TGCGCCAGCAGCCAGACCCGGACAGACACAGATACGCAGTATTTT.

The chain combines TRBV7-9 with TRBJ2-1, with 10 positions matching TRBD2. The V segment lost 5 bases and the J segment 4 bases; nucleotides outside the gene matches: 5. This CDR3 is 15 amino acids long. The V gene's germline CDR1 is SEHNR and CDR2 FQNEAQ (reference sequence). The CDR3 DNA is TGTGCCAGCAGCAAGACTAGCGGGCCTTACAATGAGCAGTTCTTC. Protein: CASSKTSGPYNEQFF. The full variable domain, its missing parts supplied by reference TRBV7-9 and TRBJ2-1, is DTGVSQNPRHKITKRGQNVTFRCDPISEHNRLYWYRQTLGQGPEFLTYFQNEAQLEKSRLLSDRFSAERPKGSFSTLEIQRTEQGDSAMYLCASSKTSGPYNEQFFGPGTRLTVL.

This clone has just a few counts. The rearrangement links TRBV11-2 to TRBJ2-7; D is possibly TRBD1 (5 bases). V was trimmed by 5 bases and J by 0 bases, leaving 11 bases between them. From germline, CDR1 is SGHAT and CDR2 FQNNGV. This CDR3 contains 14 residues. The CDR3, as DNA: TGTGCCAGCAGCCCAGGGTTTAGCTCCTACGAGCAGTACTTC. Encoded protein: CASSPGFSSYEQYF.

This clone appeared once. The gene calls are TRBV2 and TRBJ1-2; D call uncertain. The germline V gene has CDR1 SNHLY and CDR2 FYNNEI. V shed 4 bases and J shed 0 bases, with 9 bases lying between them. CDR3 length: 14 residues. The CDR3 loop reads CASSGPGANYGYTF. DNA for the CDR3: TGTGCCAGCAGTGGGCCGGGAGCTAACTATGGCTACACCTTC.

V usage is TRBV14 and J usage is TRBJ2-7; D gene uncertain. Per germline, CDR1 SGHDN and CDR2 FVKESK. V was cut by 4 bases and J by 3 bases, with 4 bases left in between. The CDR3 spans 11 residues. The CDR3 sequence is CASSLRYEQYF. The CDR3 nucleotides are TGTGCCAGCAGCCTCCGCTACGAGCAGTACTTC.

V gene TRBV11-2 combines with J gene TRBJ1-2; 7 nucleotides match TRBD1. With 4 bases clipped from V and 8 bases from J, the junction kept 4 bases outside the gene matches. CDR3 length: 12 amino acids. Germline V gene lookup returns CDR1 SGHAT and CDR2 FQNNGV. The CDR3 loop is CASSSTGAGYTF. The CDR3 coding sequence is TGTGCCAGCAGCTCTACAGGGGCGGGCTACACCTTC.

The gene calls are TRBV11-1 and TRBJ1-2; 7 positions match TRBD1. In germline, CDR1 is SGHAT, CDR2 FQDESV (reference sequence). J was trimmed by 5 bases and V by 5 bases; bases with no gene match: 17. The CDR3 has 17 amino acids. The CDR3 DNA follows: TGTGCCAGCAGCCCAGGGGGATACCGGCTGCATGGGTATGGCTACACCTTC. This translates into CASSPGGYRLHGYGYTF.

This chain joins TRBV4-1 and TRBJ1-3; D call uncertain. Germline V gene lookup returns CDR1 MGHRA and CDR2 YSYEKL. The CDR3 has 16 residues. Trimming removed 0 bases at V and 0 bases at J, with 9 bases between. The CDR3 DNA sequence: TGCGCCAGCAGCCAAGATGATAGAGCCTCTGGAAACACCATATATTTT. It yields the protein CASSQDDRASGNTIYF.

The rearrangement joins TRBV6-1 to TRBJ2-7; 7 nucleotides match TRBD2. There are 14 residues in the CDR3. Per germline, CDR1 MNHNS and CDR2 SASEGT. Trimming at V came to 3 bases and at J to 2 bases, leaving 4 bases not matched to a gene. CDR3 sequence (DNA): TGTGCCAGCAGTGATTTTGCGGGGGCCTACGAGCAGTACTTC. Amino acids: CASSDFAGAYEQYF.

This clone came up a few times. The CDR3 DNA follows: TGTGCCAGCAGAAAGTACAGGGGAACGGATGAAAAACTGTTTTTT. Translation: CASRKYRGTDEKLFF. The chain links TRBV7-8 to TRBJ1-4, with 7 bases identical to TRBD1. Germline loops: CDR1 SGHVS, CDR2 FQNEAQ. V lost 6 bases to trimming and J lost 6 bases; unmatched junction nucleotides: 10. This CDR3 spans 15 amino acids.